This T cell receptor (beta chain) comes out of a study of T cell repertoires in cytomegalovirus infection. TCRdb redid the calling of the reads with MiXCR, one entry per CDR3 protein. Of hundreds of thousands of distinct CDR3 sequences listed, more than 40% are singletons. The CDR3 spans 15 residues. With 3 bases removed from V and 3 bases from J, the gap between germline ends came to 12 bases. Germline-derived CDR1 and CDR2 are MGHRA and YSYEKL. A word on this clonotype: The target antigen is unknown.

The sequence was collected from a human donor in good health (CMV status not recorded). Some clones in this sample may be carry-over from other donors' samples. Specimen: cultured PBMCs, collected from culture after CMV antigen stimulation. The V call is TRBV4-1, the J call TRBJ2-1, with D perhaps TRBD2 (5 bases). CDR3 in amino acids: CASSQFLADYNEQFF. CDR3 in DNA: TGCGCCAGCAGCCAGTTCCTAGCCGACTACAATGAGCAGTTCTTC.